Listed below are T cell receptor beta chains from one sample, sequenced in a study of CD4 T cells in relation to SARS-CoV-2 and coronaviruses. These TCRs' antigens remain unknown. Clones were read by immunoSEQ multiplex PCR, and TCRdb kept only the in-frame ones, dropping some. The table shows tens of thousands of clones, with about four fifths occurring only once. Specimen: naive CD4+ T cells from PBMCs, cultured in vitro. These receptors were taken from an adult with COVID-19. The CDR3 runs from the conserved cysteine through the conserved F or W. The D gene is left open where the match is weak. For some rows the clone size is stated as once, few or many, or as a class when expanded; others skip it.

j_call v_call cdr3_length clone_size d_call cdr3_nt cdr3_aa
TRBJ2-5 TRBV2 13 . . TGTGCCAGCAGTTTGGGGTGGAGGGAGACCCAGTACTTC CASSLGWRETQYF
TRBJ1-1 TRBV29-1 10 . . TGCAGCGCCGAGACACCTGAAGCTTTCTTT CSAETPEAFF
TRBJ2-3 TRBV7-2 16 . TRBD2 TGTGCCAGCAGCTTATCCGGGACTAGCGGGATTGATACGCAGTATTTT CASSLSGTSGIDTQYF
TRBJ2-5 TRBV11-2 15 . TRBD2 TGTGCCAGCAGCGGCGAGCGGGGAGGGCAAGAGACCCAGTACTTC CASSGERGGQETQYF
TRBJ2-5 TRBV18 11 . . TGTGCCAGCTCCCCCGGAGAGACCCAGTACTTC CASSPGETQYF
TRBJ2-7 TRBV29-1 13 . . TGCAGCCTAGCAGGTTTGGCAGTCTACGAGCAGTACTTC CSLAGLAVYEQYF
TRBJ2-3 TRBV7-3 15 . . TGTGCCAGCAGCTTAACTGGGGCGAGCACAGATACGCAGTATTTT CASSLTGASTDTQYF
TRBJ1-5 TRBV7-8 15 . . TGTGCCAGCAGCCCCCTCGGGGGGCCGGGACAGCCCCAGCATTTT CASSPLGGPGQPQHF
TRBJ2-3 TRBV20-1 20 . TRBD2 TGCAGTGCTAGTCTCCCCTCCGGCACTAGCGGGTTTTCGTTTTCAGATACGCAGTATTTT CSASLPSGTSGFSFSDTQYF
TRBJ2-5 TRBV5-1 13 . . TGCGCCAGCTCAGGACTGATTGAGGAGACCCAGTACTTC CASSGLIEETQYF
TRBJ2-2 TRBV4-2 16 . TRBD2 TGTGCCAGCAGCCAAGAGACTAGCGAAAACACCGGGGAGCTGTTTTTT CASSQETSENTGELFF
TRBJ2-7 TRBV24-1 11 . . TGTGCCACCAGTGCGGGCTACGAGCAGTACTTC CATSAGYEQYF
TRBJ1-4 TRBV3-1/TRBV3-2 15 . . TGTGCCAGCAGCCAAGGCAGCACAACTAATGAAAAACTGTTTTTT CASSQGSTTNEKLFF
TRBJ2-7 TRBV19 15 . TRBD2 TGTGCCAGTAGTATGGGCCTAGCGGGAGGAGACGAGCAGTACTTC CASSMGLAGGDEQYF
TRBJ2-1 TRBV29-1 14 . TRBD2 TGCAGCGGGGCTAGCGGGAGAGGGTACAATGAGCAGTTCTTC CSGASGRGYNEQFF
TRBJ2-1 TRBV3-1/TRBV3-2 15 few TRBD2 TGTGCCAGCAGCCATGTCCGGCGGGAGAATGGTGAGCAGTTCTTC CASSHVRRENGEQFF